The clone carrying this TCR beta chain was seen ten or more times. Researchers amplified the TCR beta CDR3 regions from RNA transcripts. First-round RT-PCR of the TCR CDR3 relied on the HTBI primer set. TCRdb independently ran MiXCR on the multiplex PCR reads; one entry per CDR3 protein. This table holds under 350,000 distinct CDR3 sequences, roughly 23% found once. Uncontrolled infection, other autoimmune disease, pregnancy and lactation each barred patients from inclusion. This entry belongs to a study of T cells in Graves' hyperthyroidism and ophthalmopathy. This CDR3 is 15 amino acids long. V lost 5 bases and J lost 2, with 16 bases in between. Per germline, CDR1 SGHAT and CDR2 FQNNGV.

The J gene is TRBJ2-7, the V gene TRBV11-2; a weak D match, TRBD2 (6 bases). Sequencing used blood. The TCR was taken from a woman in her forties or fifties with Graves' hyperthyroidism. Here the CDR3 DNA reads TGTGCCAGCAGCCCCGAGGGCGGGGCCACCTACGAGCAGTACTTC. It is translated as CASSPEGGATYEQYF.